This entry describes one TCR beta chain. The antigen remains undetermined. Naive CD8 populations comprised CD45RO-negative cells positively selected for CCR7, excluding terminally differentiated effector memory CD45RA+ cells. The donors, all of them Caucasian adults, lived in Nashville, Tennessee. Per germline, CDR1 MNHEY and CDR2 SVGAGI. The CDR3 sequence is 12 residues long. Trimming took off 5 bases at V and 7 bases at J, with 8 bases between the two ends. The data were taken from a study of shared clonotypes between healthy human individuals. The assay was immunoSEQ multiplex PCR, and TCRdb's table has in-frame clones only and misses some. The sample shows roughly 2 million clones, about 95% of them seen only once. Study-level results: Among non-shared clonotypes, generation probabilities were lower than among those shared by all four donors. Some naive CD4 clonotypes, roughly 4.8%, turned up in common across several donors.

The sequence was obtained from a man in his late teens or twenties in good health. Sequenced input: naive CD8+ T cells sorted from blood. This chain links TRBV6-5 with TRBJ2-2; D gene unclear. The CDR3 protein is CASSLTRGELFF. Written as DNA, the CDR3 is TGTGCCAGCAGTCTGACTCGCGGGGAGCTGTTTTTT.